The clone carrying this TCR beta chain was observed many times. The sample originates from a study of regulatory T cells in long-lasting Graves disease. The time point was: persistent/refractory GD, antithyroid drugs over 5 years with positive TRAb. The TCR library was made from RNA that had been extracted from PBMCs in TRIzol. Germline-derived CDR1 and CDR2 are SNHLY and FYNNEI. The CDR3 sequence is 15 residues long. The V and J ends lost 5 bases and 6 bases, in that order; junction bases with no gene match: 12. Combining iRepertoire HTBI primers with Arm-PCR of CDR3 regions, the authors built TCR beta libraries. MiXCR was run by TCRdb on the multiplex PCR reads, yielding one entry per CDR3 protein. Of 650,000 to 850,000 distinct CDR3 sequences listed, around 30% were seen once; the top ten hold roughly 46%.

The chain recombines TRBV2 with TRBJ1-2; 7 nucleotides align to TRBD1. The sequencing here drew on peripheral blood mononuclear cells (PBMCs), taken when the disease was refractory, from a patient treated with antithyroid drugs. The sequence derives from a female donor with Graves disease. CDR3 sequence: CASSPRAGGGDGYTF. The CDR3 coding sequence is TGTGCCAGCAGTCCGAGGGCAGGGGGGGGTGATGGCTACACCTTC.